The entry that follows covers one T cell receptor beta chain sequence. The antigen is undetermined. Clones were read by immunoSEQ multiplex PCR, and TCRdb kept only the in-frame ones, dropping some. The table has 150,000 or so clones, about 82% seen once. The data were obtained in a study of cytomegalovirus exposure and HLA in healthy donors. The overall study: The approximately 130 validation repertoires matched the roughly 700 first-cohort repertoires in platform, a later analysis reported.

Germline V gene sequence: CDR1 MNHNS, CDR2 SASEGT. The V and J ends lost 4 bases and 4 bases, in that order; junction bases with no gene match: 7. This CDR3 region has 16 residues. Study results and caveats: Cytomegalovirus status, reportedly, was diagnosed with high specificity and sensitivity by the classifier. Later, an analysis found that TCR clusters from the first cohort tended to co-occur in the approximately 130 validation repertoires. The study recorded some 160 TCR beta chains that were cytomegalovirus-associated.

V usage is TRBV6-1 and J usage is TRBJ2-3; TRBD1 matches 11 bases. The source material was PBMCs. The TCR comes from a man aged 25 to 40 in good health and CMV-seropositive. CDR3 in DNA: TGTGCCAGCAGTGCCTACCCGGGACAGGGGGCAGATACGCAGTATTTT. This gives the protein CASSAYPGQGADTQYF.